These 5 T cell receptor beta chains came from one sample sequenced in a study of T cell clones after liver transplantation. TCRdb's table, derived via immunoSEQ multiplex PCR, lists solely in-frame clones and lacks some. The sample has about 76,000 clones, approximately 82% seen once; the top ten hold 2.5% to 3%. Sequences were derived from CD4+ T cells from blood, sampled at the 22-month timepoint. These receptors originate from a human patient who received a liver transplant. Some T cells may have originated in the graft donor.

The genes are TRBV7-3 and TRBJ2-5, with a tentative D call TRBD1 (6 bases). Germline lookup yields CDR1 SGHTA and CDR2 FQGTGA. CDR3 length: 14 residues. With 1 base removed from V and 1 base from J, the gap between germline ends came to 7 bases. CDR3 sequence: CASSLRGPQETQYF. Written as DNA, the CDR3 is TGTGCCAGCAGCTTAAGGGGGCCCCAAGAGACCCAGTACTTC.

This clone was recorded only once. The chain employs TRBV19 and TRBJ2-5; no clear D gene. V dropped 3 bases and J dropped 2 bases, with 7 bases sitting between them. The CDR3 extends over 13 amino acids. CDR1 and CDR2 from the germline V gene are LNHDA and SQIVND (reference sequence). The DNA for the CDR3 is TGTGCCAGTAGTATGGCCGGGCAAGAGACCCAGTACTTC. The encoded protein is CASSMAGQETQYF.

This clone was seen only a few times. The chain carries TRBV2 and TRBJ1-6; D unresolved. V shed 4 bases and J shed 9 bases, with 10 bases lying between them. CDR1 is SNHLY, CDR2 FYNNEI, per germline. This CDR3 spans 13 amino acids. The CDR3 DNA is TGTGCCAGCAGTGGGCAGTTTAGTTCACCCCTCCACTTT. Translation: CASSGQFSSPLHF.

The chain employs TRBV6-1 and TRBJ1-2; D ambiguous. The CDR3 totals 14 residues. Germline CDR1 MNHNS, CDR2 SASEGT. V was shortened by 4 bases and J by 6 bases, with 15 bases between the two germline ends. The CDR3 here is CASSVWAASNGYTF. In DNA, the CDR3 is TGTGCCAGCAGTGTTTGGGCAGCCTCCAATGGCTACACCTTC.

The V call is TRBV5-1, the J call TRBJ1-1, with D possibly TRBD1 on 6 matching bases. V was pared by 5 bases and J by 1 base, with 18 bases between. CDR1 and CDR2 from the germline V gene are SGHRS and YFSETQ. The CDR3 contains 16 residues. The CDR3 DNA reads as TGCGCCAGCAGTAGGTTAGGAACGGGACAGAACACTGAAGCTTTCTTT. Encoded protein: CASSRLGTGQNTEAFF.